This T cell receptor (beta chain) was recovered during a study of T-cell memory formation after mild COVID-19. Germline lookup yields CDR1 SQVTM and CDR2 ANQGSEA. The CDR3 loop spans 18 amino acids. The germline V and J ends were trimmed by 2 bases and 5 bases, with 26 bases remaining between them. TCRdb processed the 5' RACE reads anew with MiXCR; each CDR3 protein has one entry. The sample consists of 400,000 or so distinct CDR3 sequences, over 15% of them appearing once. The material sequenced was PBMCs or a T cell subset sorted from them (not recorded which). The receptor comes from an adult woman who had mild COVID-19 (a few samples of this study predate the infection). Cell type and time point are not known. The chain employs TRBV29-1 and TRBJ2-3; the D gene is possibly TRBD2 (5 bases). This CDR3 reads CSVEPMIGLEGLQDTQYF. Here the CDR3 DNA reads TGCAGCGTTGAACCGATGATAGGGCTAGAGGGCCTACAAGATACGCAGTATTTT.